This TCR beta chain was profiled in a study of OX40 agonist ivuxolimab in advanced cancers. For the study at large: Ivuxolimab, an antibody that agonizes OX40 (CD134), was administered to the patients. One patient with hepatocellular carcinoma and two with cutaneous melanoma, three in all, had partial responses.

Germline V lookup: CDR1 SNHLY, CDR2 FYNNEI. This CDR3 is built from 11 residues. With 5 bases removed from V and 3 bases from J, the gap between germline ends came to 5 bases. Using immunoSEQ multiplex PCR, the repertoire was profiled, and TCRdb retains in-frame clones only, with some absent. The data hold tens of thousands of clones, with 85% to 95% observed a single time. Specimen: CD4+ or CD8+ T cells sorted from blood, collected in a trial of the OX40 agonist ivuxolimab. The TCR comes from an adult with an advanced solid tumor such as melanoma, head and neck, liver or kidney cancer. The V call is TRBV2, the J call TRBJ2-7; D is undetermined. The CDR3 coding sequence is TGTGCCAGCAGTTACATCTACGAGCAGTACTTC. Amino acid sequence: CASSYIYEQYF. The variable domain in full, with the rest retrieved from reference TRBV2 and TRBJ2-7, is EPEVTQTPSHQVTQMGQEVILRCVPISNHLYFYWYRQILGQKVEFLVSFYNNEISEKSEIFDDQFSVERPDGSNFTLKIRSTKLEDSAMYFCASSYIYEQYFGPGTRLTVT.